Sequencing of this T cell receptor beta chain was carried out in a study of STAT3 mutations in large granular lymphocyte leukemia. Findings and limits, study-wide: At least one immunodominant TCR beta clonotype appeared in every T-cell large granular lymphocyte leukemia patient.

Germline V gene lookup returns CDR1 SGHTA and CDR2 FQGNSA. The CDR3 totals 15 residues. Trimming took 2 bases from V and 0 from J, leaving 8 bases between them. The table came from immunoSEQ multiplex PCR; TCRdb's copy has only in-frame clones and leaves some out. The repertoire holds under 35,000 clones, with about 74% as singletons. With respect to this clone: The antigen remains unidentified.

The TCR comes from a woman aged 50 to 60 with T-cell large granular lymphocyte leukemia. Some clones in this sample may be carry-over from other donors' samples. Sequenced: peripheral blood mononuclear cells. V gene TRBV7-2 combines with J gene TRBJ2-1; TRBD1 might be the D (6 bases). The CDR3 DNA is TGTGCCAGCAGCTTACAGGGGAGCTCCTACAATGAGCAGTTCTTC. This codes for CASSLQGSSYNEQFF.